The 17 T cell receptor beta chains below come from one sample, sequenced in a study of blood T cell repertoires in COVID-19. The table came from immunoSEQ multiplex PCR; TCRdb's copy has only in-frame clones and leaves some out. Among 45,000 to 50,000 clones, 88% were seen once, and the ten largest hold approximately 10%. Sequencing used peripheral blood. All receptors come from a man aged 50 to 59 with active COVID-19.

This chain uses TRBV29-1 with TRBJ1-1; D gene uncertain. Trimming took 7 bases from V and 6 from J, leaving 18 bases between them. CDR1 SQVTM and CDR2 ANQGSEA come from the germline V gene. This CDR3 has 13 residues. CDR3 nucleotides: TGCAGCGAACTAGAAGGGTTGGTCGCTGAAGCTTTCTTT. Encoded protein: CSELEGLVAEAFF.

J is TRBJ1-2 and V is TRBV28, with TRBD1 identical over 8 bases. The CDR3 consists of 14 residues. Germline V CDR1 and CDR2: MDHEN, SYDVKM. The J segment lost 0 bases and the V segment lost 6 bases, leaving 3 bases of the junction unmatched. The CDR3 DNA is TGTGCCAGCAGCAGGGGGCGAGCTAACTATGGCTACACCTTC. Translated: CASSRGRANYGYTF.

The chain links TRBV7-9 to TRBJ2-3; TRBD2 matches 8 bases. CDR1 is SEHNR, CDR2 FQNEAQ, per germline (reference sequence). The V gene end was trimmed by 8 bases and the J gene end by 6 bases; junction bases not matched to a gene: 16. The CDR3 loop spans 16 amino acids. This CDR3 reads CASGGGKREFSDTQYF. CDR3 DNA sequence: TGTGCCAGCGGCGGTGGGAAGCGGGAGTTTTCTGATACGCAGTATTTT.

The chain has TRBV3-1 (or the pseudogene TRBV3-2) and TRBJ2-5, with 12 bases matching TRBD1. The CDR3 sequence is 16 residues long. V was pared by 4 bases and J by 5 bases, with 8 bases of the junction left unmatched. From germline, CDR1 is LGHDT and CDR2 YNNKEL (reference sequence). CDR3 in amino acids: CASSLGGDRGLETQYF. The CDR3, as DNA: TGTGCCAGCAGCCTTGGGGGGGACAGGGGGCTGGAGACCCAGTACTTC.

The J gene is TRBJ1-1, the V gene TRBV5-6, with D possibly being TRBD1 (5 bases). V lost 1 base, J lost 2 bases, and 6 bases lay in between. The CDR3 loop spans 13 amino acids. CDR1 and CDR2 from the germline V gene are SGHDT and YYEEEE. CDR3 amino acids: CASSLRGNTEAFF. In DNA, the CDR3 is TGTGCCAGCAGCTTGAGGGGAAACACTGAAGCTTTCTTT. Variable domain in full (rest from reference TRBV5-6 and TRBJ1-1): DAGVTQSPTHLIKTRGQQVTLRCSPKSGHDTVSWYQQALGQGPQFIFQYYEEEERQRGNFPDRFSGHQFPNYSSELNVNALLLGDSALYLCASSLRGNTEAFFGQGTRLTVV.

The chain carries TRBV28 and TRBJ2-1; TRBD2 aligns across 13 bases. V was pared by 5 bases and J by 9 bases, with 7 bases of the junction left unmatched. Germline V gene data show CDR1 as MDHEN and CDR2 as SYDVKM. The CDR3 extends over 15 amino acids. The CDR3 region is CASSPGTSGIGEQFF. CDR3 nucleotide sequence: TGTGCCAGCAGTCCCGGGACTAGCGGGATCGGTGAGCAGTTCTTC. Variable domain in full (rest from reference TRBV28 and TRBJ2-1): DVKVTQSSRYLVKRTGEKVFLECVQDMDHENMFWYRQDPGLGLRLIYFSYDVKMKEKGDIPEGYSVSREKKERFSLILESASTNQTSMYLCASSPGTSGIGEQFFGPGTRLTVL.

This clone was picked up one time. The chain joins TRBV27 to TRBJ2-7; 8 bases map to TRBD1. V was clipped by 7 bases and J by 1 base; unmatched bases: 9. The CDR3 totals 15 residues. In germline, CDR1 is MNHEY, CDR2 SMNVEV (reference sequence). CDR3 sequence (DNA): TGTGCCAGCACCTCAACCGGGACAGGATCCTACGAGCAGTACTTC. This gives the protein CASTSTGTGSYEQYF.

This chain joins TRBV27 and TRBJ1-1; TRBD1 agrees at 12 bases. The V segment lost 6 bases and the J segment 1 base; nucleotides outside the gene matches: 6. Germline CDR1 reads MNHEY; CDR2 reads SMNVEV (reference sequence). This CDR3 spans 16 amino acids. The CDR3 protein is CASSPGTGGENTEAFF. CDR3 DNA sequence: TGTGCCAGCAGCCCCGGGACAGGGGGCGAGAACACTGAAGCTTTCTTT.

V usage is TRBV20-1 and J usage is TRBJ2-7; TRBD1 aligns across 11 bases. J was trimmed by 2 bases and V by 3 bases; bases with no gene match: 6. There are 15 residues in the CDR3. CDR1 and CDR2 from the germline V gene are DFQATT and SNEGSKA (reference sequence). The CDR3 sequence: CSASLGQGGPYEQYF. The CDR3 DNA reads TGCAGTGCTAGTTTGGGACAGGGGGGGCCCTACGAGCAGTACTTC.

This chain joins TRBV12-1 and TRBJ2-3; the table's D call, TRBD1, was not checked against the DNA. TRBV12-1 is flagged as a pseudogene. The CDR3 runs 14 residues. The CDR3: CASSSPGGGDTQYF. The CDR3, as DNA: TGTGCCAGCAGCTCTCCTGGGGGCGGGGATACGCAGTATTTT.

The genes are TRBV12-5 and TRBJ1-1; D might be TRBD1 (6 bases). The V gene lost 0 bases and the J gene lost 4 bases, with 12 bases spanning the gap. The CDR3 totals 15 residues. From germline, CDR1 is LGHNT and CDR2 FRNRAP. The CDR3 spells CASGLVVSGATEAFF. The CDR3 region has the DNA TGTGCTAGTGGTTTGGTAGTGTCAGGGGCCACTGAAGCTTTCTTT.

This clone was detected a few times. The chain recombines TRBV27 with TRBJ2-7; D is unresolved. V shed 0 bases and J shed 0 bases, with 15 bases lying between them. This CDR3 has 17 residues. CDR1 and CDR2 (germline): MNHEY, SMNVEV (reference sequence). The CDR3 nucleotides are TGTGCCAGCAGTTTATCCTTCCGATTCGAGAGCTCCTACGAGCAGTACTTC. Protein sequence: CASSLSFRFESSYEQYF.

The J gene is TRBJ1-1, the V gene TRBV11-3, with TRBD1 matching over 8 bases. Germline V gene sequence: CDR1 SGHNT, CDR2 YENEEA. J was trimmed by 4 bases and V by 5 bases; bases with no gene match: 3. The CDR3 consists of 13 residues. The CDR3 DNA follows: TGTGCCAGCAGCCTAGGACAGGGCACTGAAGCTTTCTTT. Translating gives CASSLGQGTEAFF.

The CDR3, as DNA: TGCGCCAGCAGGGGGACAGAGACTAGCGGGGCGACCAGGGCGGATACGCAGTATTTT. Amino acids: CASRGTETSGATRADTQYF. The rearrangement uses TRBV5-1 and TRBJ2-3, with 11 bases fitting TRBD2. Unmatched junction bases numbered 20, after V lost 5 bases and J lost 6 bases. The CDR3 is 19 residues long. Germline V CDR1 and CDR2: SGHRS, YFSETQ.

The chain joins TRBV27 to TRBJ2-7, with D unclear. Germline CDR1 reads MNHEY; CDR2 reads SMNVEV (reference sequence). Trimming took 4 bases from V and 1 from J, leaving 14 bases between them. This CDR3 comprises 15 residues. The CDR3 sequence: CASSYGGSDSYEQYF. The CDR3 DNA is TGTGCCAGCAGTTACGGTGGAAGCGATTCCTACGAGCAGTACTTC.

The chain joins TRBV3-1 (or the pseudogene TRBV3-2) to TRBJ1-1; D ambiguous. Germline CDR1 LGHDT, CDR2 YNNKEL (reference sequence). V lost 1 base and J lost 3, with 9 bases in between. The CDR3 spans 14 residues. CDR3 protein: CASSQVTEDTEAFF. Written as DNA, the CDR3 is TGTGCCAGCAGCCAAGTCACCGAGGACACTGAAGCTTTCTTT.

V is TRBV12-3 or TRBV12-4 and J is TRBJ2-1; D gene uncertain. This CDR3 has 13 amino acids. V was cut by 4 bases and J by 7 bases, with 11 bases left in between. This chain's CDR3 is CASSYLLVNEQFF. In DNA, the CDR3 is TGTGCCAGCAGTTATCTGCTAGTAAATGAGCAGTTCTTC.